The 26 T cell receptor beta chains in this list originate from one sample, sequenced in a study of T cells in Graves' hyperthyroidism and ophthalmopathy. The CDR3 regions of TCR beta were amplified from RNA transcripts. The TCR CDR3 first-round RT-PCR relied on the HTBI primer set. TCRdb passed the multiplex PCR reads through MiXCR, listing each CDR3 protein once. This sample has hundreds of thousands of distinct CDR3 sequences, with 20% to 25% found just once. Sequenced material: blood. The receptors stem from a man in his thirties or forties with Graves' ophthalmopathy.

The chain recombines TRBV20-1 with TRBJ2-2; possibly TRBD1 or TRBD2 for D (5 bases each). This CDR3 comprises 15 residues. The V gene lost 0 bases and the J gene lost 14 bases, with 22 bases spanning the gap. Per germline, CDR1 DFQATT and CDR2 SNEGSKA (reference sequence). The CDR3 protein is CSARDPGQRNRGLFF. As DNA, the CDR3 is TGCAGTGCTAGAGACCCGGGGCAGCGAAATCGGGGACTGTTTTTT.

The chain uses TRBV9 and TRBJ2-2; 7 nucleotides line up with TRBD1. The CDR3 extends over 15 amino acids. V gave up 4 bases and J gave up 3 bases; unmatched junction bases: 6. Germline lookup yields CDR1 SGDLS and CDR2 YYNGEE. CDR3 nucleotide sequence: TGTGCCAGCAGCCTGACAGGGTCGGACACCGGGGAGCTGTTTTTT. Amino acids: CASSLTGSDTGELFF. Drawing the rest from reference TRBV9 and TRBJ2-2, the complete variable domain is DSGVTQTPKHLITATGQRVTLRCSPRSGDLSVYWYQQSLDQGLQFLIQYYNGEERAKGNILERFSAQQFPDLHSELNLSSLELGDSALYFCASSLTGSDTGELFFGEGSRLTVL.

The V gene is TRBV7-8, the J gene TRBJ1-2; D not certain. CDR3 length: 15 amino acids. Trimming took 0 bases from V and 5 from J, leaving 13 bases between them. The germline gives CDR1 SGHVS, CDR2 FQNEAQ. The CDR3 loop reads CASSLARSVSYGYTF. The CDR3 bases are TGTGCCAGCAGCTTAGCGCGCTCAGTCTCATATGGCTACACCTTC.

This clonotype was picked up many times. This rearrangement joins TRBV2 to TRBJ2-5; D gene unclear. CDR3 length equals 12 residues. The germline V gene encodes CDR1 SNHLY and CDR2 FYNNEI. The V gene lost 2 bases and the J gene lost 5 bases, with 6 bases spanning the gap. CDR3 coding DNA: TGTGCCAGCAGTGAACGGGTGGAGACCCAGTACTTC. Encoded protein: CASSERVETQYF. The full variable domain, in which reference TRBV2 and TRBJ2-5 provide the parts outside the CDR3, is EPEVTQTPSHQVTQMGQEVILRCVPISNHLYFYWYRQILGQKVEFLVSFYNNEISEKSEIFDDQFSVERPDGSNFTLKIRSTKLEDSAMYFCASSERVETQYFGPGTRLLVL.

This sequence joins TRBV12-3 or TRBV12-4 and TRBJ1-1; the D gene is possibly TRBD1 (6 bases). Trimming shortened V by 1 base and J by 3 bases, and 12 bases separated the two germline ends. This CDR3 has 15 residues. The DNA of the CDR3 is TGTGCCAGCAGTTTAGGAGGCAGGGGTTACACTGAAGCTTTCTTT. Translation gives CASSLGGRGYTEAFF.

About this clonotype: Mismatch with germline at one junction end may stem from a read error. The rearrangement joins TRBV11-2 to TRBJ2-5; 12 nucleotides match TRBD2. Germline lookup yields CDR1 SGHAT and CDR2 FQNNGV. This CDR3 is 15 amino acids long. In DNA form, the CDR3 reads TGTGCTAGCAGCTCCACTAGCGGGAGGCAAGAGACCCAGTACTTC. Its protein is CASSSTSGRQETQYF.

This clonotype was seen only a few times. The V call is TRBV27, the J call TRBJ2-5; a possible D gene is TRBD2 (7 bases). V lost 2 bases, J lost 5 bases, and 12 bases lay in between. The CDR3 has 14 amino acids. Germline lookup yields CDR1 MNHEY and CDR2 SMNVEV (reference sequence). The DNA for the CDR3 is TGTGCCAGCAGTTTAAGGGGGGGCGAGGAGACCCAGTACTTC. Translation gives CASSLRGGEETQYF.

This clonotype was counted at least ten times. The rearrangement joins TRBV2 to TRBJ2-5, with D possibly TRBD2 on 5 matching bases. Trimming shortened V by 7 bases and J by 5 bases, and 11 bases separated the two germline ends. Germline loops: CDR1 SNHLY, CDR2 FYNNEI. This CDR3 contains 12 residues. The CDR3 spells CASTEGEETQYF. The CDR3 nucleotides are TGTGCCAGCACCGAGGGAGAGGAGACCCAGTACTTC.

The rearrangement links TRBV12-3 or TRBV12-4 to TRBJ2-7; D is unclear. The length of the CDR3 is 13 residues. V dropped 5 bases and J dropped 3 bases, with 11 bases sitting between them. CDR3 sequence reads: CASSRPDGYEQYF. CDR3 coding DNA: TGTGCCAGCAGTCGCCCGGACGGCTACGAGCAGTACTTC.

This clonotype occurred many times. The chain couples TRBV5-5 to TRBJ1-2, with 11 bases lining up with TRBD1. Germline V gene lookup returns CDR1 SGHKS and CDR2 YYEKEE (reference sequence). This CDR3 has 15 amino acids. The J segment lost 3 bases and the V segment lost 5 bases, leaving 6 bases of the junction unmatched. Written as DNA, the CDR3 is TGTGCCAGCAGTTCGGGGACAGGGGGGTACTATGGCTACACCTTC. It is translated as CASSSGTGGYYGYTF.

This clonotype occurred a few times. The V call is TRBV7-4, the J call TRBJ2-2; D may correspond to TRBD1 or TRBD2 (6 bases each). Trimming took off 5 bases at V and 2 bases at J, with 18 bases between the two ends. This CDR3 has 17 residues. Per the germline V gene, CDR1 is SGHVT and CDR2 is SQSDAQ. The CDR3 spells CASSPGGRLPNTGELFF. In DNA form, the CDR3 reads TGTGCCAGCAGCCCTGGGGGGCGTCTGCCTAACACCGGGGAGCTGTTTTTT.

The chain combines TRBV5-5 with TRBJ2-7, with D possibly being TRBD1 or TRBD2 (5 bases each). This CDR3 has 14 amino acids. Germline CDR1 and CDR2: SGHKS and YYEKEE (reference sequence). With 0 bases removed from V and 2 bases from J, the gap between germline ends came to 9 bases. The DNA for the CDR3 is TGTGCCAGCAGCTTGGGGGGGATCACCTACGAGCAGTACTTC. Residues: CASSLGGITYEQYF.

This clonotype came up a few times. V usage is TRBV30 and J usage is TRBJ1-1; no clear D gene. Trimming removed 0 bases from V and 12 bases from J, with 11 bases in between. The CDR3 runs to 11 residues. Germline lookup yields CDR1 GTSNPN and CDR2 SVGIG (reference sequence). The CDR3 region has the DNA TGTGCCTGGAGTGTTGCGGGCCGTCCTTTCTTT. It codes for CAWSVAGRPFF.

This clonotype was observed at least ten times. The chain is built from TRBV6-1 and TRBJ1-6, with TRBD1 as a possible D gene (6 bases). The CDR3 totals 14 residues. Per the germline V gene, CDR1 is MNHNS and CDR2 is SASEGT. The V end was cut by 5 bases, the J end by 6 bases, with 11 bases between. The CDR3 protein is CASSYRTANSPLHF. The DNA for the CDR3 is TGTGCCAGCAGTTACCGGACAGCTAATTCACCCCTCCACTTT.

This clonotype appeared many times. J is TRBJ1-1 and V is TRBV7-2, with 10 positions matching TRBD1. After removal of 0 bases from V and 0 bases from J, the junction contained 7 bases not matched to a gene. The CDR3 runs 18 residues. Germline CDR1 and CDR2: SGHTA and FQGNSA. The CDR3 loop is CASSLAGQGFPLNTEAFF. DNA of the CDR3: TGTGCCAGCAGCTTAGCGGGACAGGGGTTTCCCCTGAACACTGAAGCTTTCTTT.

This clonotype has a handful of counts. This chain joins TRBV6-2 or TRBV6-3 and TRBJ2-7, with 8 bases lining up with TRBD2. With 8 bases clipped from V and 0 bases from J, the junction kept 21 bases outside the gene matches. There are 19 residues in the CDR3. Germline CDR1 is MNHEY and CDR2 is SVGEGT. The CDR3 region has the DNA TGTGCCAGCCGATCCGCTCATCCCGGGAGGGACCGAAGCTCCTACGAGCAGTACTTC. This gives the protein CASRSAHPGRDRSSYEQYF.

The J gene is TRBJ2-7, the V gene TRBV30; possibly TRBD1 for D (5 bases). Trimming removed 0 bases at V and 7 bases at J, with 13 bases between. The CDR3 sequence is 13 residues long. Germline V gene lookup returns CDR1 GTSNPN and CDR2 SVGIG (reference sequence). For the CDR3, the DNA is TGTGCCTGGAGTGTGCGTCAGGGTAGTGAGCAGTACTTC. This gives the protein CAWSVRQGSEQYF. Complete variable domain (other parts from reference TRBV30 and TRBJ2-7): SQTIHQWPATLVQPVGSPLSLECTVEGTSNPNLYWYRQAAGRGLQLLFYSVGIGQISSEVPQNLSASRPQDRQFILSSKKLLLSDSGFYLCAWSVRQGSEQYFGPGTRLTVT.

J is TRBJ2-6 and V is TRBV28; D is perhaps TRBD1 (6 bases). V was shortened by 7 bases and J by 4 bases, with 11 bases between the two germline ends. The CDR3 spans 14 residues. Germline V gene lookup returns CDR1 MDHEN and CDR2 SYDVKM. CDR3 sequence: CASNTGRGANVLTF. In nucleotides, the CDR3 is TGTGCCAGCAATACAGGGCGCGGGGCCAACGTCCTGACTTTC.

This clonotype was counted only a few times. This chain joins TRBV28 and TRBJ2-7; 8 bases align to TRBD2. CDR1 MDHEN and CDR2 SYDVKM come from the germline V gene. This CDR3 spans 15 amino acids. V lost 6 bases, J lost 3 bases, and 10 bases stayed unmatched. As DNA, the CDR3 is TGTGCCAGCAGAACCCCGGGTAGCGGGGTCTACGAGCAGTACTTC. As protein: CASRTPGSGVYEQYF.

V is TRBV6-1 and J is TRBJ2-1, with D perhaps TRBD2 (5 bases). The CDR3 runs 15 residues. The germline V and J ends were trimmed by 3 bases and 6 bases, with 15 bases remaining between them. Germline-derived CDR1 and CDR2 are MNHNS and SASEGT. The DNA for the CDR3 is TGTGCCAGCAGTGAGCCCCCGGGGTCAGGCAATGAGCAGTTCTTC. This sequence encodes CASSEPPGSGNEQFF.

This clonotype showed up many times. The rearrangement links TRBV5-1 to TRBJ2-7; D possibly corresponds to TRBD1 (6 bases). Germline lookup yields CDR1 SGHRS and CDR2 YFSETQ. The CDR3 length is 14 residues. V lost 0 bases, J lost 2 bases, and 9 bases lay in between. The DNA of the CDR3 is TGCGCCAGCAGCTTGGAGCCAGGGGCCTACGAGCAGTACTTC. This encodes CASSLEPGAYEQYF.

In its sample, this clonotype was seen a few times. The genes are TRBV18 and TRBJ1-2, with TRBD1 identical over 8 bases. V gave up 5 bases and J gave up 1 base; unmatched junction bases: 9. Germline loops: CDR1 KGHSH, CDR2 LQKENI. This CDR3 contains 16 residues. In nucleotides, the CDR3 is TGTGCCAGCTCAACCGGGACAGGTTTGGTTAACTATGGCTACACCTTC. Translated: CASSTGTGLVNYGYTF.

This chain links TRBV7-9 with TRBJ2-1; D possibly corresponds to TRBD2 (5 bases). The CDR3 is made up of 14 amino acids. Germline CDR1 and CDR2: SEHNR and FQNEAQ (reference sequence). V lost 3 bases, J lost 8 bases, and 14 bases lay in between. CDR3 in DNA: TGTGCCAGCAGCTTCTTTGGGGAGAATGATGAGCAGTTCTTC. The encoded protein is CASSFFGENDEQFF.

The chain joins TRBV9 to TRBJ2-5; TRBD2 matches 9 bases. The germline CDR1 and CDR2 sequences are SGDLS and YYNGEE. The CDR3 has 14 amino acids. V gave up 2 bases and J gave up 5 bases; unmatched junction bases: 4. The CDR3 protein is CASSVAGGLETQYF. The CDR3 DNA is TGTGCCAGCAGCGTTGCGGGAGGGCTCGAGACCCAGTACTTC.

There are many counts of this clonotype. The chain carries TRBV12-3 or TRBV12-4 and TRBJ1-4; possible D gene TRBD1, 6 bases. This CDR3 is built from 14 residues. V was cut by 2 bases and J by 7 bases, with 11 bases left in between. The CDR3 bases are TGTGCCAGCAGTTTACGGACAGCAGGTGAAAAACTGTTTTTT. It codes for CASSLRTAGEKLFF.

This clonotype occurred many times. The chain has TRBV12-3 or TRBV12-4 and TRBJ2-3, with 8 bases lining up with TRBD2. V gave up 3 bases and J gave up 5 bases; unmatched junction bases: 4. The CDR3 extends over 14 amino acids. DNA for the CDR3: TGTGCCAGCAGTTTTCGCGGGAGGCAAGATACGCAGTATTTT. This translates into CASSFRGRQDTQYF.